Listed here are 8 T cell receptor beta chains from one sample, sequenced in a study of blood T cell repertoires in COVID-19. The data were produced by immunoSEQ multiplex PCR, yet TCRdb's version contains in-frame clones alone and is incomplete. The table shows around 230,000 clones, with over 70% occurring only once. Sequencing was done on a sample of peripheral blood. The receptors shown here come from a middle-aged man with acute or convalescent COVID-19.

The genes are TRBV19 and TRBJ2-1, with 11 nucleotides matching TRBD2. Germline CDR1 and CDR2: LNHDA and SQIVND (reference sequence). The length of the CDR3 is 16 residues. V dropped 5 bases and J dropped 5; count of bases not matched to a gene: 8. The CDR3 here is CASSVFLAGGNNEQFF. The CDR3 DNA sequence: TGTGCCAGTAGTGTCTTCCTAGCGGGAGGCAACAATGAGCAGTTCTTC.

The chain links TRBV28 to TRBJ1-2; 8 nucleotides match TRBD1. Germline V lookup: CDR1 MDHEN, CDR2 SYDVKM. The CDR3 runs to 13 residues. V lost 6 bases, J lost 5 bases, and 5 bases stayed unmatched. CDR3 nucleotide sequence: TGTGCCAGCAGGGTAGGACAGGGATATGGCTACACCTTC. Its protein product is CASRVGQGYGYTF.

V is TRBV7-9 and J is TRBJ1-2; D ambiguous. Trimming shortened V by 5 bases and J by 3 bases, and 10 bases separated the two germline ends. CDR1 and CDR2 (germline): SEHNR, FQNEAQ (reference sequence). This CDR3 contains 13 residues. The CDR3 sequence: CASSLGSDYGYTF. The CDR3 DNA is TGTGCCAGCAGCCTCGGTAGCGACTATGGCTACACCTTC.

The chain has TRBV19 and TRBJ1-5; D may be TRBD1 (6 bases). This CDR3 contains 15 residues. Trimming pared 9 bases from V and 3 bases from J, leaving 18 bases between. Germline assignment: CDR1 LNHDA and CDR2 SQIVND (reference sequence). The CDR3 region is CASRPGTYSNQPQHF. CDR3 sequence (DNA): TGTGCCAGCAGACCCGGGACATACTCCAATCAGCCCCAGCATTTT.

The genes are TRBV19 and TRBJ1-1; D gene uncertain. The V gene's germline CDR1 is LNHDA and CDR2 SQIVND (reference sequence). The CDR3 sequence is 12 residues long. The V end lost 4 bases, the J end lost 0 bases, and 3 bases lay between the germline ends. The CDR3 DNA is TGTGCCAGTAGTACCGTGAACACTGAAGCTTTCTTT. Protein: CASSTVNTEAFF.

This chain links TRBV25-1 with TRBJ1-1; 7 nucleotides agree with TRBD1. The V gene's germline CDR1 is MGHDK and CDR2 SYGVNS. J gave up 10 bases and V 3 bases, and 5 bases lay outside the gene matches. There are 12 residues in the CDR3. CDR3 DNA sequence: TGTGCCAGCAGTGACCAGACAGGGAGAGCTTTCTTT. Its protein is CASSDQTGRAFF.

The chain recombines TRBV5-6 with TRBJ2-7, with D maybe TRBD2 (7 bases). The V gene's germline CDR1 is SGHDT and CDR2 YYEEEE. Trimming stripped 2 bases from V and 6 bases from J, with 18 bases between. This CDR3 contains 15 residues. The CDR3 DNA sequence: TGTGCCAGCAGCTTTGGGGCAGGGGAGGGCGGCGAGCAGTACTTC. Translating it yields CASSFGAGEGGEQYF. The full variable domain, with the rest looked up from reference TRBV5-6 and TRBJ2-7, is DAGVTQSPTHLIKTRGQQVTLRCSPKSGHDTVSWYQQALGQGPQFIFQYYEEEERQRGNFPDRFSGHQFPNYSSELNVNALLLGDSALYLCASSFGAGEGGEQYFGPGTRLTVT.

This chain joins TRBV18 and TRBJ2-3; the D gene is possibly TRBD2 (6 bases). The V gene's germline CDR1 is KGHSH and CDR2 LQKENI. The CDR3 spans 15 residues. Trimming took off 3 bases at V and 8 bases at J, with 18 bases between the two ends. The CDR3 nucleotides read TGTGCCAGCTCACCTGGCGGGGCGGATGATGGTACGCAGTATTTT. Its translation is CASSPGGADDGTQYF.